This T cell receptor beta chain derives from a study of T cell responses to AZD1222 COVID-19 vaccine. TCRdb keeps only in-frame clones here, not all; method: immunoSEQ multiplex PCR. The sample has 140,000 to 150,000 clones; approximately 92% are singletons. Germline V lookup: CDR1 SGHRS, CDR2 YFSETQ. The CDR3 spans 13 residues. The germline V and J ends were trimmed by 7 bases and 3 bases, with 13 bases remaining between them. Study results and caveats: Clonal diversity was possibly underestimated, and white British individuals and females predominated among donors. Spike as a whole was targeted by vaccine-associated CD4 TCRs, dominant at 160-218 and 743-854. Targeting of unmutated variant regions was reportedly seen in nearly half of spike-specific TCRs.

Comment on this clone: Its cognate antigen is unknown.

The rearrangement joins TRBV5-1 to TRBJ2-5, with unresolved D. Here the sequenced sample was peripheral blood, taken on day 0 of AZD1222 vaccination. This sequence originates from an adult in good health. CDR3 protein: CASVEESKETQYF. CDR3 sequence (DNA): TGCGCCAGCGTAGAGGAATCCAAAGAGACCCAGTACTTC.